The clone carrying this TCR beta chain was counted a few times. Its target is not known. Template switching added a universal primer site, and cDNA bore unique molecular identifiers. TCRdb re-analysed the 5' RACE reads in MiXCR, keeping a single row per CDR3 protein. Of hundreds of thousands of distinct CDR3 sequences in the sample, about 18% were seen once. This entry is derived from a study of identical twins. Study-level results: Twins' excess sharing was less marked for out-of-frame beta sequences.

The CDR3 contains 16 residues. After removal of 5 bases from V and 0 bases from J, the junction contained 10 bases not matched to a gene. Germline CDR1 reads SEHNR; CDR2 reads FQNEAQ (reference sequence). The same data also contributed to another study, on T cells expressing NK-cell markers.

This TCR was recovered from a woman aged 18-35 years in good health. Sequenced input: PBMCs. The chain combines TRBV7-9 with TRBJ2-7; 7 nucleotides match TRBD1. The CDR3 bases are TGTGCCAGCAGCCCCCGGCTGGGACAGAGCTCCTACGAGCAGTACTTC. It encodes CASSPRLGQSSYEQYF.